Presented here are 11 T cell receptor beta chains from one specimen sequenced in a study of blood T cell repertoires in COVID-19. Clones were read by immunoSEQ multiplex PCR, and TCRdb kept only the in-frame ones, dropping some. Of 350,000 or so clones in the sample, 83% are singletons; the top ten hold 2.5% to 3.5%. Sequencing used peripheral blood. The receptors come from a man aged 25-45 years with active or convalescent COVID-19.

The chain is built from TRBV7-2 and TRBJ2-2; D may be TRBD2 (6 bases). The CDR3 is 16 amino acids. V shed 5 bases and J shed 3 bases, with 16 bases lying between them. The V gene's germline CDR1 is SGHTA and CDR2 FQGNSA. The CDR3 coding sequence is TGTGCCAGCAGCCCTGCGGAGGGGCCCTACACCGGGGAGCTGTTTTTT. This codes for CASSPAEGPYTGELFF.

The chain uses TRBV9 and TRBJ1-1; D gene ambiguous. Trimming left V 3 bases short and J 1 base short, with 4 bases between. CDR1 is SGDLS and CDR2 is YYNGEE in the germline V gene. CDR3 length: 12 residues. The DNA for the CDR3 is TGTGCCAGCAGCGCAGGGAACACTGAAGCTTTCTTT. Amino acids: CASSAGNTEAFF.

The V gene is TRBV24-1, the J gene TRBJ2-3; 7 bases map to TRBD1. CDR1 and CDR2 (germline): KGHDR, SFDVKD. The CDR3 loop spans 13 amino acids. V was clipped by 9 bases and J by 14 bases; unmatched bases: 16. DNA for the CDR3: TGTGCCACCGGGTTATCGACAGGGAACGCTCCGTATTTT. It yields the protein CATGLSTGNAPYF.

The chain has TRBV28 and TRBJ2-3, with D perhaps TRBD2 (6 bases). This CDR3 spans 14 amino acids. V was trimmed by 7 bases and J by 3 bases, leaving 14 bases between them. CDR1 and CDR2 from the germline V gene are MDHEN and SYDVKM. Here the CDR3 DNA reads TGTGCCAGCATCGCGGGATCCAGGACAGATACGCAGTATTTT. Protein: CASIAGSRTDTQYF.

The V gene is TRBV15, the J gene TRBJ1-2, with 7 bases matching TRBD1. The germline V gene encodes CDR1 LNHNV and CDR2 YYDKDF (reference sequence). The J segment lost 4 bases and the V segment lost 4 bases, leaving 9 bases of the junction unmatched. The CDR3 extends over 15 amino acids. The CDR3 DNA sequence: TGTGCCACCAGCACCGCAGGGGGATTGCTCTATGGCTACACCTTC. Translating gives CATSTAGGLLYGYTF.

The chain employs TRBV14 and TRBJ1-1, with 7 bases identical to TRBD1. Germline CDR1 is SGHDN and CDR2 is FVKESK. This CDR3 region has 16 residues. V lost 4 bases and J lost 0; bases outside the gene matches: 8. CDR3 DNA: TGTGCCAGCAGCCCCATGACAGGGTTCATGAACACTGAAGCTTTCTTT. This sequence encodes CASSPMTGFMNTEAFF.

The genes are TRBV7-8 and TRBJ1-6, with TRBD1 as a possible D gene (6 bases). The CDR3 spans 18 residues. The V end was cut by 5 bases, the J end by 9 bases, with 26 bases between. Germline CDR1 SGHVS, CDR2 FQNEAQ. For the CDR3, the DNA is TGTGCCAGCAGCCGGACCCTACAGGGAAGGAGGAGAGCTTCACCCCTCCACTTT. Protein: CASSRTLQGRRRASPLHF.

CDR3 residues: CASGFRSSNQPQHF. CDR3 DNA: TGTGCTAGTGGTTTCCGCAGTAGCAATCAGCCCCAGCATTTT. The rearrangement joins TRBV12-5 to TRBJ1-5; D remains ambiguous. V was cut by 3 bases and J by 0 bases, with 6 bases left in between. The CDR3 has 14 residues. Germline V lookup: CDR1 LGHNT, CDR2 FRNRAP.

The CDR3 region has the DNA TGTGCCAGTAGTATTCTCCCGGGACAGGATGGCTACACCTTC. This codes for CASSILPGQDGYTF. V usage is TRBV19 and J usage is TRBJ1-2; 8 bases match TRBD1. This CDR3 has 14 residues. Trimming removed 3 bases from V and 6 bases from J; junction bases left unmatched: 6. Germline values: CDR1 LNHDA, CDR2 SQIVND (reference sequence). The variable domain in full, with the rest retrieved from reference TRBV19 and TRBJ1-2, is DGGITQSPKYLFRKEGQNVTLSCEQNLNHDAMYWYRQDPGQGLRLIYYSQIVNDFQKGDIAEGYSVSREKKESFPLTVTSAQKNPTAFYLCASSILPGQDGYTFGSGTRLTVV.

The chain is built from TRBV7-2 and TRBJ2-1; maybe TRBD2 (5 bases). CDR3 length: 15 amino acids. Germline V gene data show CDR1 as SGHTA and CDR2 as FQGNSA. The V gene lost 4 bases and the J gene lost 6 bases, with 16 bases spanning the gap. CDR3 sequence (DNA): TGTGCCAGCAGCTGGAAAGGGAGCGAGATCAATGAGCAGTTCTTC. Amino acids: CASSWKGSEINEQFF.

CDR3 DNA sequence: TGTGCCAGCAGCCGGCGGACTGAGCTGCGGGAGCTGTTTTTT. It yields the protein CASSRRTELRELFF. V gene TRBV5-5 combines with J gene TRBJ2-2; a possible D gene is TRBD2 (5 bases). Germline CDR1 and CDR2: SGHKS and YYEKEE (reference sequence). With 4 bases removed from V and 9 bases from J, the gap between germline ends came to 16 bases. The CDR3 is 14 residues long.